A single sample is the source of the 3 T cell receptor beta chains below, sequenced in a study of T cells in women clearing cervical HPV infection. Assay: immunoSEQ multiplex PCR; the TCRdb copy retains only in-frame clones and omits some. This sample lists fewer than 50,000 clones; its ten largest clones have 1.2%. What was sequenced was blood buffy coat. All receptors derive from a woman between 18 and 70 years old with a cervical HPV16 infection that either progressed to CIN3+ or cleared (not recorded which).

With respect to this clone: The observed sequence ends 3 residues before the CDR3 terminus, with the missing tail filled in from the germline J gene. V gene TRBV6-1 combines with J gene TRBJ2-3; unclear D gene. This CDR3 has 11 amino acids. In germline, CDR1 is MNHNS, CDR2 SASEGT. The germline V and J ends were trimmed by 2 bases and 8 bases, with 5 bases remaining between them. Partial CDR3 DNA: TGTGCCAGCAGTGAAAAGCCTACG. Protein product: CASSEKPT. The whole CDR3 sequence is CASSEKPTQYF.

For this clone: The CDR3 end falls 3 residues outside the read, so it is completed with the germline J gene. This chain connects TRBV5-1 to TRBJ2-1, with TRBD2 identical over 10 bases. Trimming removed 2 bases from V and 5 bases from J; junction bases left unmatched: 4. Germline lookup yields CDR1 SGHRS and CDR2 YFSETQ. The CDR3 contains 15 residues. The covered CDR3 bases are TGCGCCAGCAGCTTCTCTAGCGGGGGTAACAATGAG. Its protein product is CASSFSSGGNNE. In full, the CDR3 is CASSFSSGGNNEQFF.

As to this clone: The read gets to within 3 residues of the CDR3 end, and the germline J gene fills in the rest. The V gene is TRBV4-2, the J gene TRBJ2-2, with D possibly matching TRBD1 (5 bases). This CDR3 has 18 amino acids. CDR1 is LGHNA, CDR2 YNFKEQ, per germline. The CDR3 region is CASSQVVVQGLTNEKLFF. The sequenced CDR3 bases are TGTGCCAGCAGCCAAGTAGTAGTCCAGGGCCTCACTAATGAAAAG.